This T cell receptor beta chain came from a study of blood T cells in healthy people across ages. Broader study findings: Underestimates were what the diversity estimates from one million T cells were considered to be.

The people who gave samples were healthy Caucasians from Russia, aged about 6 to 95. Trimming took 7 bases from V and 4 from J, leaving 15 bases between them. The CDR3 is 14 amino acids. Alongside a J-beta primer mix, a sample-barcoded 5' primer served in a second PCR lasting roughly 7 to 11 cycles. A single record per CDR3 protein comes from TCRdb applying MiXCR to the 5' RACE reads. Of more than 800,000 distinct CDR3 sequences detected, 29% appear once; the ten largest clones hold 15% to 20%. Details on this clonotype: As yet, its antigen is unknown.

This chain connects TRBV12-3 or TRBV12-4 to TRBJ2-3; the D gene is possibly TRBD2 (5 bases). This receptor was obtained from a woman of 80 years or more in good health. Sample: blood. The CDR3 here is CASTLGRGADTQYF. The CDR3 region has the DNA TGTGCCAGCACCTTAGGACGGGGAGCAGATACGCAGTATTTT.